This T cell receptor (beta chain) was found in a study of long-term antiretroviral therapy in people with HIV. Remarks on this clone: Its antigen is unknown.

The libraries were made with immunoSEQ v3.0 at survey level. Sequenced by immunoSEQ multiplex PCR; TCRdb stores in-frame clones only, minus some. The data contain tens of thousands of clones, roughly 87% of them singletons. The study's findings and limits: Following ART, diversity rose but still fell short of transplant donor controls. ART adherence, viral resistance and therapy changes went undocumented. Repertoire dominance by clones expanded before ART was seen at all time points.

CDR3 length: 15 amino acids. Trimming at V came to 9 bases and at J to 7 bases, leaving 13 bases not matched to a gene. Germline CDR1 reads MNHEY; CDR2 reads SVGAGI. Each donor had at least one pre-ART and at least two post-ART PBMC samples. The source was unsorted PBMCs, collected 1.1 years after starting antiretroviral therapy. This sequence joins TRBV6-5 and TRBJ2-1, with 9 bases fitting TRBD2. The source of this sequence is a man between 18 and 35 years old with HIV. CDR3: CASYPLAGVDNEQFF. The CDR3 nucleotides are TGTGCCAGTTACCCTTTAGCGGGAGTTGATAATGAGCAGTTCTTC.